Listed below are T cell receptor beta chains from one sample, sequenced in a study of identical twins. TCRdb analysed the 5' RACE reads with MiXCR anew, one entry per CDR3 protein. Here the sample spans under 250,000 distinct CDR3 sequences, roughly 7.5% being singletons. The same data also went into a second study, on yellow fever vaccine responses in identical twins.

Sequencing was performed on CD8+ T cells sorted from blood. The origin of the receptors is a woman aged 18-29 years in good health. Each CDR3 is given with its conserved first and last residue. The D gene is left open where the match is weak. Not all rows give a size; the values are once, few, many and, for expanded clones, a class.

DNA | CDR3 | size | V | D | J
TGTGCCAGCACCCTCGGGGTTGAAGCTTTCTTT | CASTLGVEAFF | - | TRBV2 | - | TRBJ1-1
TGTGCCAGCAGCTCCCGTGGGGCCTGGGAGACCCAGTACTTC | CASSSRGAWETQYF | few | TRBV5-4 | - | TRBJ2-5
TGTGCCAGCAGCCCGGGACAGTCCAACACCGGGGAGCTGTTTTTT | CASSPGQSNTGELFF | - | TRBV7-8 | TRBD1 | TRBJ2-2
TGTGCCACCAGCAGAGAAATCGAGGCAACAGATACGCAGTATTTT | CATSREIEATDTQYF | many | TRBV15 | - | TRBJ2-3
TGTGCCAGCAGCTTACTTGGGGCGGGAGGGCCGAGAAATGAGCAGTTCTTC | CASSLLGAGGPRNEQFF | many | TRBV13 | TRBD2 | TRBJ2-1
TGTGCCACCAGTGACAGTGGGACCACCTACGAGCAGTACTTC | CATSDSGTTYEQYF | - | TRBV24-1 | - | TRBJ2-7
TGCAGCGTGGGGGGGGGGCTCGAGCAGTACTTC | CSVGGGLEQYF | - | TRBV29-1 | - | TRBJ2-7
TGTGCCAGCAGCTTGTTTACAGGGAGAACTGAAGCTTTCTTT | CASSLFTGRTEAFF | few | TRBV5-6 | - | TRBJ1-1
TGTGCCAGCAGCTTAGTCCCACCAAACTACGAGCAGTACTTC | CASSLVPPNYEQYF | many | TRBV7-8 | - | TRBJ2-7
TGCGCCAGCAGCCCGGGGACTAGCGTGGCCTACGAGCAGTACTTC | CASSPGTSVAYEQYF | few | TRBV4-1 | TRBD2 | TRBJ2-7
TGCAGTGCTAGAAGACAAAACCGGGACACCACCGGGGAGCTGTTTTTT | CSARRQNRDTTGELFF | - | TRBV20-1 | - | TRBJ2-2
TGTGCCAGCAGTCAAGACCTTAGCGGGACCGCTAGCACAGATACGCAGTATTTT | CASSQDLSGTASTDTQYF | - | TRBV28 | TRBD2 | TRBJ2-3
TGTGCCAGTCAACAGGGGTTGGGCAACATTCAGTACTTC | CASQQGLGNIQYF | - | TRBV19 | TRBD1 | TRBJ2-4
TGTGCCACCAGCAGAGATAGGTCGGAGACCCAGTACTTC | CATSRDRSETQYF | - | TRBV15 | - | TRBJ2-5
TGTGCCAGCAGCTTATCCGGGACAGGGGAGTCCTACAATGAGCAGTTCTTC | CASSLSGTGESYNEQFF | - | TRBV7-6 | TRBD1 | TRBJ2-1
TGCAGTGCTAGGGTGGCGGGACTAGCTCCGGACAATGAGCAGTTCTTC | CSARVAGLAPDNEQFF | - | TRBV20-1 | TRBD2 | TRBJ2-1